This is a list of T cell receptor beta chains from one sample in a study of control samples from healthy donors and cancer patients. The assay was immunoSEQ multiplex PCR, and TCRdb's table has in-frame clones only and misses some. The profile covers 120,000 or so clones, with more than 85% appearing a single time and 1.7% taken by the ten largest. Sequencing was done on a sample of PBMCs. The origin of the receptors is a man aged 45-65 years with head and neck cancer. Each CDR3 is given with its conserved first and last residue. The D gene is left open where the match is weak. Some rows have no size entry. The others give once, few or many, or a class for an expanded clone.

d_gene: -; v_gene: TRBV3-1/TRBV3-2; len: 12; abundance: -; j_gene: TRBJ2-6; CDR3aa: CASSQVAGVLTF; CDR3nt: TGTGCCAGCAGCCAAGTCGCGGGCGTCCTGACTTTC
d_gene: -; v_gene: TRBV6-2/TRBV6-3; len: 15; abundance: -; j_gene: TRBJ1-5; CDR3aa: CASSYWGQGNQPQHF; CDR3nt: TGTGCCAGCAGTTACTGGGGGCAGGGCAATCAGCCCCAGCATTTT
d_gene: -; v_gene: TRBV27; len: 14; abundance: once; j_gene: TRBJ2-7; CDR3aa: CASSFAGGSYEQYF; CDR3nt: TGTGCCAGCAGTTTTGCAGGGGGGTCCTACGAGCAGTACTTC
d_gene: -; v_gene: TRBV3-1/TRBV3-2; len: 13; abundance: -; j_gene: TRBJ2-7; CDR3aa: CASSQRGRDEQYF; CDR3nt: TGTGCCAGCAGCCAAAGGGGGAGGGACGAGCAGTACTTC
d_gene: -; v_gene: TRBV4-3; len: 16; abundance: -; j_gene: TRBJ2-5; CDR3aa: CASRPQLSGSQETQYF; CDR3nt: TGCGCCAGCAGGCCCCAGTTGTCCGGGAGTCAAGAGACCCAGTACTTC
d_gene: -; v_gene: TRBV11-1; len: 16; abundance: -; j_gene: TRBJ2-7; CDR3aa: CASSHGSETGTYEQYF; CDR3nt: TGTGCCAGCAGCCATGGTTCAGAGACAGGTACCTACGAGCAGTACTTC
d_gene: -; v_gene: TRBV18; len: 13; abundance: -; j_gene: TRBJ1-1; CDR3aa: CASSPPGNTEAFF; CDR3nt: TGTGCCAGCTCACCTCCAGGGAACACTGAAGCTTTCTTT
d_gene: TRBD2; v_gene: TRBV7-2; len: 18; abundance: -; j_gene: TRBJ2-3; CDR3aa: CASSFSASGGGNTDTQYF; CDR3nt: TGTGCCAGCAGCTTTTCCGCTAGCGGGGGGGGGAATACAGATACGCAGTATTTT
d_gene: -; v_gene: TRBV7-3; len: 13; abundance: -; j_gene: TRBJ2-1; CDR3aa: CASSLRNRNEQFF; CDR3nt: TGTGCCAGCAGCTTAAGAAATAGAAATGAGCAGTTCTTC
d_gene: -; v_gene: TRBV5-1; len: 18; abundance: -; j_gene: TRBJ2-1; CDR3aa: CASSLEFGGAAGYNEQFF; CDR3nt: TGCGCCAGCAGCTTGGAGTTTGGGGGGGCTGCGGGCTACAATGAGCAGTTCTTC
d_gene: TRBD1; v_gene: TRBV7-2; len: 16; abundance: -; j_gene: TRBJ2-2; CDR3aa: CASSPTGTGNGGELFF; CDR3nt: TGTGCCAGCAGCCCGACCGGGACAGGGAATGGCGGGGAGCTGTTTTTT
d_gene: TRBD2; v_gene: TRBV4-1; len: 18; abundance: -; j_gene: TRBJ2-4; CDR3aa: CASSQDRVTSGRKGIQYF; CDR3nt: TGCGCCAGCAGCCAAGATCGTGTGACTAGCGGGAGGAAGGGCATTCAGTACTTC
d_gene: TRBD2; v_gene: TRBV4-2; len: 18; abundance: -; j_gene: TRBJ2-7; CDR3aa: CASSQVGLAGGTGYEQYF; CDR3nt: TGTGCCAGCAGCCAAGTGGGACTAGCGGGGGGGACTGGGTACGAGCAGTACTTC
d_gene: -; v_gene: TRBV4-1; len: 15; abundance: -; j_gene: TRBJ2-1; CDR3aa: CASSQDERVGNEQFF; CDR3nt: TGCGCCAGCAGCCAAGATGAGAGGGTGGGGAATGAGCAGTTCTTC
d_gene: -; v_gene: TRBV4-2; len: 16; abundance: -; j_gene: TRBJ1-4; CDR3aa: CASSQARTATNEKLFF; CDR3nt: TGTGCCAGCAGCCAGGCCAGGACGGCAACTAATGAAAAACTGTTTTTT
d_gene: -; v_gene: TRBV28; len: 12; abundance: -; j_gene: TRBJ2-7; CDR3aa: CASSFGNNEQYF; CDR3nt: TGTGCCAGCAGTTTTGGGAACAACGAGCAGTACTTC
d_gene: -; v_gene: TRBV6-6; len: 15; abundance: -; j_gene: TRBJ1-3; CDR3aa: CASSYSQGYGNTIYF; CDR3nt: TGTGCCAGCAGTTACTCCCAGGGATATGGAAACACCATATATTTT
d_gene: -; v_gene: TRBV18; len: 15; abundance: once; j_gene: TRBJ1-2; CDR3aa: CASSPPAGLTYGYTF; CDR3nt: TGTGCCAGCTCACCTCCGGCAGGGCTTACCTATGGCTACACCTTC
d_gene: -; v_gene: TRBV19; len: 14; abundance: -; j_gene: TRBJ1-5; CDR3aa: CASSIRVGNQPQHF; CDR3nt: TGTGCCAGTAGTATCCGGGTCGGCAATCAGCCCCAGCATTTT